This T cell receptor beta chain was captured in a study of cytomegalovirus exposure and HLA in healthy donors. It was with 60 Vbeta and 13 Jbeta primers that the PCR ran. Some clones are missing from TCRdb's copy, which holds only in-frame ones; the method was immunoSEQ multiplex PCR. The profile shows about 93,000 clones, roughly 80% of them singletons. Details on this clone: What it binds is unknown.

CDR1 GTSNPN and CDR2 SVGIG come from the germline V gene (reference sequence). This CDR3 is built from 17 residues. The junction had 8 bases not matched to a gene; V was cut back by 0 bases and J by 4 bases. Whole-study results and caveats: In a later analysis, at a false discovery rate of 0.05, approximately 18,000 TCR beta sequences were associated with HLA alleles. Segments of the TCR beta V type were, in most cases, productive about 87% or about 30% of the time in an earlier analysis.

The receptor comes from a boy aged 5-17 years in good health and CMV-seronegative. The source material was PBMCs. J is TRBJ2-1 and V is TRBV30; 11 bases align to TRBD1. Here the CDR3 DNA reads TGTGCCTGGAGTGTAGAGCGGGACAGGGGGATTTACAATGAGCAGTTCTTC. This sequence encodes CAWSVERDRGIYNEQFF.